This T cell receptor beta chain originates from a study of T cell responses to AZD1222 COVID-19 vaccine (dated by TCRdb to about 2021). About the full investigation: AZD1222 recipients given second doses at about 4 weeks or at about 12 weeks were pooled, since spike-specific TCR depth and breadth were not found to differ between the two schedules. A total of just over 230 trial participants underwent TCR sequencing, of whom some 200 had received two doses of AZD1222 and some 25 had received two doses of the MenACWY control vaccine. Trial participants were enrolled by age into subgroups of 18-55, 56-69 and 70-plus years, and roughly 150, 30 and 60 TCR-sequenced participants, respectively, were included in these subgroups. What the authors observed across the whole study: In the small 56-69-year group, the increase in depth fell short of significance, most likely because of low power. Spike-specific TCR breadth and depth rose significantly after two AZD1222 doses compared with day 0 and with MenACWY recipients. Because no samples from the day 14 peak response were available, repertoires could be characterized only after the peak T cell response. The vaccine-associated CD4 TCRs covered the entire spike protein, and the dominant responses fell in regions 160-218 and 743-854. Most participants were white British and females outnumbered males, and the authors suggested that clonal diversity may have been underestimated. Conclusions about previously exposed vaccinees are limited, since just five or six AZD1222 recipients were seropositive for SARS-CoV-2 at baseline. Epitopes outside the regions mutated in the B.1.351 and B.1.1.7 variants were reportedly recognized by nearly half of the unique spike-specific TCRs.

The CDR3 regions of human TCRbeta chains were subjected to immunosequencing. As for the original processing: TCRs in the repertoires were compared against a reference library of SARS-CoV-2-specific TCRs that had been generated with the MIRA antigen-specificity platform. Breadth was defined as the fraction of unique TCRs that were SARS-CoV-2-associated, and depth was defined as the fraction of total T cells that were SARS-CoV-2-associated. Using the MIRA data, each spike-specific TCR was mapped to the spike region that the TCR reacts to and placed in a CD4 or CD8 class. Log10-transformed breadth and depth values were compared by one-way ANOVA with Sidak's multiple comparisons tests. This immuneACCESS table, as held by TCRdb, lists in-frame sequences with V and J called but not all clones. Of the missing ones, under half trace to an unresolved V gene in checked studies; the others have no known cause. From that table come the V and J calls and clone size; the DNA was used to work out D and trimming. The sample table records some 100,000 clones; about 86% of these occur just once. The ten largest clones take up over 1.2% of the sample.

The time point tag for this specimen amounts to: baseline before first vaccination. The vaccinee samples were drawn from two UK trials, COV001 and COV002, one of which was a single-blind randomized controlled phase 2/3 trial testing AZD1222 (ChAdOx1 nCoV-19) in healthy adults. For TCRbeta chain sequencing, PBMC samples were collected from trial participants at day 0 and at day 28 after the second dose. About this clone: No antigen is known for it. There are no base qualities to consult, and no much larger clone falls within one base.

Here the sequenced sample was peripheral blood, taken on day 0 of AZD1222 vaccination. This sequence originates from an adult in good health.

The CDR3 region reads CASTAGRENTEAFF. The DNA sequence follows: TGTGCCAGCACGGCAGGGAGGGAGAACACTGAAGCTTTCTTT. The chain couples TRBV3-1 (or the pseudogene TRBV3-2) to TRBJ1-1; a weak D assignment points to TRBD1 (5 bases agree). From cysteine to phenylalanine, the CDR3 is 14 amino acids long. This entry keeps only the CDR3 DNA: 42 bases, framed from base 1. CDR1 and CDR2 were assigned from the germline V gene (reference sequence) as LGHDT and YNNKEL. Trimming takes 7 bases from V and 1 base from J, and the germline ends sit 13 bases apart.